The clone carrying this T cell receptor beta chain was detected ten times or more. Arm-PCR of CDR3 regions and iRepertoire HTBI primers were used to build TCR beta libraries. TCRdb independently ran MiXCR on the multiplex PCR reads; one entry per CDR3 protein. The sample holds 580,000 or so distinct CDR3 sequences, 16% seen once. This entry is derived from a study of regulatory T cells in long-lasting Graves disease. Time point given: newly diagnosed GD, antithyroid drugs for less than 3 months. Following extraction of RNA from PBMCs, that RNA was used to make the TCR library. The same sample was also studied in work on T cells in Graves' hyperthyroidism and ophthalmopathy. This second study says: The majority of expanded thyroid clonotypes above 0.001 also appeared in blood.

The TCR originated in a man younger than 35 with Graves disease. The source was peripheral blood mononuclear cells (PBMCs), collected at new diagnosis, from a patient treated with antithyroid drugs.

The CDR3 reads CASSHAGTSGDEQFF. The CDR3 DNA follows: TGCGCCAGCAGCCACGCCGGGACTAGCGGGGATGAGCAGTTCTTC. The chain has TRBV5-1 and TRBJ2-1; 13 bases fit TRBD2. The V segment lost 4 bases and the J segment 8 bases; nucleotides outside the gene matches: 6. CDR1 is SGHRS and CDR2 is YFSETQ in the germline V gene. The CDR3 loop spans 15 amino acids.